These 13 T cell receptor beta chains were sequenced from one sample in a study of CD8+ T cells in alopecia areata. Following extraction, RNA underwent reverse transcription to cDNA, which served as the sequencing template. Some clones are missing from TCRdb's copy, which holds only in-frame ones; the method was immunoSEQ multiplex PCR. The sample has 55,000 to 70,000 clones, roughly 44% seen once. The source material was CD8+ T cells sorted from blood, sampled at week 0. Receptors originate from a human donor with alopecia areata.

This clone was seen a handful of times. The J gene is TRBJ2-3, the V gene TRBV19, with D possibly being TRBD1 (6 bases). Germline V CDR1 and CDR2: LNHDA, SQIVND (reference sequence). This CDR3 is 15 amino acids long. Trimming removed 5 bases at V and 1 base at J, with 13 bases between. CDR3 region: CASSRDTQGTDTQYF. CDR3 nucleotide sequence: TGTGCCAGTAGTCGGGACACCCAGGGCACAGATACGCAGTATTTT.

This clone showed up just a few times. CDR3 DNA sequence: TGTGCCTGGAATGTAGGCGGGGGCCACCCTGAAGCTTTCTTT. It yields the protein CAWNVGGGHPEAFF. The chain has TRBV30 and TRBJ1-1, with D possibly matching TRBD1 (6 bases). This CDR3 region has 14 residues. The germline gives CDR1 GTSNPN, CDR2 SVGIG (reference sequence). Between the trimmed V and J ends, which lost 4 bases and 6 bases, there was a span of 18 bases. The variable domain in full, with the rest retrieved from reference TRBV30 and TRBJ1-1, is SQTIHQWPATLVQPVGSPLSLECTVEGTSNPNLYWYRQAAGRGLQLLFYSVGIGQISSEVPQNLSASRPQDRQFILSSKKLLLSDSGFYLCAWNVGGGHPEAFFGQGTRLTVV.

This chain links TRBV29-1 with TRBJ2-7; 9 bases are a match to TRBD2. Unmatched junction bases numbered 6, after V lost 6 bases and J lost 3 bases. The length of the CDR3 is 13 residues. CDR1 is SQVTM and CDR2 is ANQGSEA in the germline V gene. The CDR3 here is CSVRLAASYEQYF. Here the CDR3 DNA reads TGCAGCGTCCGACTAGCGGCTAGCTACGAGCAGTACTTC.

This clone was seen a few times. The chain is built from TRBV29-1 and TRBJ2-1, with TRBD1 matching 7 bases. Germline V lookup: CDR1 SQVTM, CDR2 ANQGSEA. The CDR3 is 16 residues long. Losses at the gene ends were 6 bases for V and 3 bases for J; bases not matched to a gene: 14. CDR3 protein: CSVAPTDTGVYNEQFF. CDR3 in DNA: TGCAGCGTGGCGCCCACAGACACAGGGGTCTACAATGAGCAGTTCTTC.

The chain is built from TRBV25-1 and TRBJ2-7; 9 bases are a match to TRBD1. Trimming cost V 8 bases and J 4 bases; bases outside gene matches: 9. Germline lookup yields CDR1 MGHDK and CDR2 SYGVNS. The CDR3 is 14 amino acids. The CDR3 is CASSRTGAVYEQYF. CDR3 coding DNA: TGTGCCAGCTCGAGGACAGGGGCGGTTTACGAGCAGTACTTC.

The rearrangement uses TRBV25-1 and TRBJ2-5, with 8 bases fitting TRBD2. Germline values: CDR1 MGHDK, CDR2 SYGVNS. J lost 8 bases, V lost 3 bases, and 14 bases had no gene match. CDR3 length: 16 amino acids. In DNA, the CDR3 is TGTGCCAGCAGTGAGAGCCTTGGGGGAGCGGGGGTAACCCAGTACTTC. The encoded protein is CASSESLGGAGVTQYF. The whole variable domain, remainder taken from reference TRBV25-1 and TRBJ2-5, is EADIYQTPRYLVIGTGKKITLECSQTMGHDKMYWYQQDPGMELHLIHYSYGVNSTEKGDLSSESTVSRIRTEHFPLTLESARPSHTSQYLCASSESLGGAGVTQYFGPGTRLLVL.

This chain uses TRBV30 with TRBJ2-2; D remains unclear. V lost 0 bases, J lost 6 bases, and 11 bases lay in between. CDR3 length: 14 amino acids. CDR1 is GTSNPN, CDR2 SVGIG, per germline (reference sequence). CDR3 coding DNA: TGTGCCTGGAGTGTACTGGGGTTCCCCGGGGAGCTGTTTTTT. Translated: CAWSVLGFPGELFF.

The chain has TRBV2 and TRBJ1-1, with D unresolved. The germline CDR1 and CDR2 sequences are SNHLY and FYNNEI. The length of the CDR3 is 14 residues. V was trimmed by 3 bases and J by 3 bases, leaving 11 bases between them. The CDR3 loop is CASSEHPRDTEAFF. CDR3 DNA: TGTGCCAGCAGTGAGCACCCCCGGGACACTGAAGCTTTCTTT. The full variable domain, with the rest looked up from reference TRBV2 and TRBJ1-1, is EPEVTQTPSHQVTQMGQEVILRCVPISNHLYFYWYRQILGQKVEFLVSFYNNEISEKSEIFDDQFSVERPDGSNFTLKIRSTKLEDSAMYFCASSEHPRDTEAFFGQGTRLTVV.

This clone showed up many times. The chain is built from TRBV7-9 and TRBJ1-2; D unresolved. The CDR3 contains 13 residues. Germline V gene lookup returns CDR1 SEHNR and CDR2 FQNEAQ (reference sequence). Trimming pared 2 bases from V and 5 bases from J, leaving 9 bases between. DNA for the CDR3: TGTGCCAGCAGCTTAATTTCTGGTTATGGCTACACCTTC. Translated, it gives CASSLISGYGYTF.

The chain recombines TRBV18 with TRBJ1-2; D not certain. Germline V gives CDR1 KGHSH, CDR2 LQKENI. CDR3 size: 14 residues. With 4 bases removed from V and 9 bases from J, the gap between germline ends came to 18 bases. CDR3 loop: CASSLIEDKYRYTF. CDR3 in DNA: TGTGCCAGCTCACTCATTGAGGATAAGTATCGCTACACCTTC.

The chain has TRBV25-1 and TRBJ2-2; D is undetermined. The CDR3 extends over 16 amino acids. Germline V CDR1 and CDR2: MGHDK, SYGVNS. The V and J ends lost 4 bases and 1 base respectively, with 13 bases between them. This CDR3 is CASSVNQALNTGELFF. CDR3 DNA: TGTGCCAGCAGTGTGAATCAGGCGTTGAACACCGGGGAGCTGTTTTTT.

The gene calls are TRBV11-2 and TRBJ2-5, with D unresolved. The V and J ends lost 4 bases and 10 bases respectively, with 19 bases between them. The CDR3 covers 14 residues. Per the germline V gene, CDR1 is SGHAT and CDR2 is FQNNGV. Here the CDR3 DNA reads TGTGCCAGCAGCTCAATATGGACCGAGATGATCCAGTACTTC. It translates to CASSSIWTEMIQYF.

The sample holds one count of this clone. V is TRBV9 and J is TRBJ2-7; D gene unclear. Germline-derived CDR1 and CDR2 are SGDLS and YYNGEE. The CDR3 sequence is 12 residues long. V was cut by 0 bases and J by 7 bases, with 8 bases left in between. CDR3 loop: CASSVGLEEQYF. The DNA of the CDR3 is TGTGCCAGCAGCGTAGGGTTGGAGGAGCAGTACTTC.